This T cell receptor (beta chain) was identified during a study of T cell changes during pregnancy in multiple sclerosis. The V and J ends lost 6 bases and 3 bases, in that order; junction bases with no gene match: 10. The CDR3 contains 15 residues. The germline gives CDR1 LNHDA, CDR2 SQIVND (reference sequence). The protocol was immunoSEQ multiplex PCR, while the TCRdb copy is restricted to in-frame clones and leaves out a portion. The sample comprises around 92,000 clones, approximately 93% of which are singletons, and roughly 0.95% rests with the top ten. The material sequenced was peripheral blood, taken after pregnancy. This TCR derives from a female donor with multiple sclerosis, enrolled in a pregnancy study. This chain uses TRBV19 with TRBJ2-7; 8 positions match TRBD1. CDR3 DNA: TGTGCCAGTAGCCCCACCGGGACAGGAGGCTACGAGCAGTACTTC. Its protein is CASSPTGTGGYEQYF.